This TCR beta chain appears in the sequencing data of a study of blood T cell repertoires in COVID-19. Study as a whole: From the United States, Italy and Spain came samples of acute and convalescent COVID-19.

There are 11 residues in the CDR3. Germline lookup yields CDR1 MNHEY and CDR2 SVGAGI. TCRdb keeps only in-frame clones here, not all; method: immunoSEQ multiplex PCR. Here the sample spans about 400,000 clones, 80% to 90% being singletons. This clone has more than one count but fewer than ten. A junction boundary mismatches the germline segment, possibly from a read error. The sequencing input was peripheral blood. The rearrangement uses TRBV6-5 and TRBJ2-7; the match to TRBD1 covers 7 bases. The receptor was derived from a man aged 35-49 years with acute or convalescent COVID-19. The CDR3 loop is CASSYRDSRNF. In DNA form, the CDR3 reads TGTGCCAGCAGTTATCGGGACAGCCGTAACTTC.